This note documents a single TCR beta chain sequence. Its antigen is unidentified. V was shortened by 3 bases and J by 5 bases, with 17 bases between the two germline ends. This CDR3 spans 15 amino acids. Per the germline V gene, CDR1 is SGHRS and CDR2 is YFSETQ. This cohort consisted of healthy bone marrow donors. This entry belongs to a study of cytomegalovirus exposure and HLA in healthy donors. Broader study findings: An analysis was carried out at a later point. It showed that HLA-associated TCR beta chains were more clonally expanded than equally common non-associated chains. Researchers catalogued around 150 TCR beta chains as cytomegalovirus-associated. After further analysis at a later stage, 16,951 TCR beta sequences were associated with HLA alleles at 0.05 false discovery rate.

Primers included in the PCR were 60 Vbeta and 13 Jbeta primers. The data were produced by immunoSEQ multiplex PCR, yet TCRdb's version contains in-frame clones alone and is incomplete. The sample carries about 70,000 clones, 85% to 90% recorded once. V usage is TRBV5-1 and J usage is TRBJ2-5; the D gene is possibly TRBD1 (5 bases). The sequenced sample consisted of PBMCs. The source of this sequence is a woman in her thirties in good health and CMV-seropositive. The CDR3 sequence is CASSSQTDHRETQYF. In DNA form, the CDR3 reads TGCGCCAGCAGCTCCCAGACAGACCACCGGGAGACCCAGTACTTC.